The T cell receptor beta chain described here comes from a study of shared clonotypes between healthy human individuals. Study findings and constraints: Represented diversity (both genetic and exposure-history) was limited by the small number of donors. Clonotypes shared by all four sorted-subset donors had higher generation probabilities than non-shared clonotypes.

CDR3 length equals 15 residues. V lost 1 base, J lost 2 bases, and 11 bases lay in between. Per the germline V gene, CDR1 is MGHRA and CDR2 is YSYEKL. Every subset had its genomic DNA shared out evenly among several immunoSEQ plates. In the original analysis: From ImmunoSEQ came sequences covering only the junction and carrying no quality scores, so filtering differed. Clones were read by immunoSEQ multiplex PCR, and TCRdb kept only the in-frame ones, dropping some. V and J calls plus clone size are reproduced from that table; the DNA served to infer D and trimming. The sample has roughly 2.4 million clones; 90% to 96% are singletons. To note about this clone: The antigen remains undetermined.

The V call is TRBV4-1, the J call TRBJ1-2; D call uncertain. Source material: naive CD4+ T cells sorted from blood. Subset reported: CD45RA+ positively selected. This TCR was recovered from a man between 18 and 35 years old in good health. Written as DNA, the CDR3 is TGCGCCAGCAGCCAAGTTCTCCTCCTGAACTATGGCTACACCTTC. As protein: CASSQVLLLNYGYTF.